These T cell receptor beta chains were read from a single sample in a study of Tregs in tolerant kidney transplant recipients. Assay used: immunoSEQ multiplex PCR; TCRdb lists only in-frame clones, some missing. The sample has around 63,000 clones; 80% to 90% are singletons. The sequencing used Tregs from blood, collected before the transplant. The receptors were gathered from a human donor who received a combined kidney and bone marrow transplant. Each CDR3 is given with its conserved first and last residue. The D gene is left open where the match is weak. Clone size appears in some rows only: once, few, many, or a class for an expanded clone.

>TRBJ2-7|TRBV6-6|-|TRBD2
CASRLSGSSYEQYF
TGTGCCAGCAGACTTAGCGGGAGCTCCTACGAGCAGTACTTC
>TRBJ1-2|TRBV19|-|TRBD1
CASSRQGGLYGYTF
TGTGCCAGTAGTAGACAGGGAGGTCTGTATGGCTACACCTTC
>TRBJ1-2|TRBV5-1|-|-
CASSLEPVYGYTF
TGCGCCAGCAGCTTGGAACCGGTCTATGGCTACACCTTC
>TRBJ2-3|TRBV2|-|-
CASSGPGGGTDTQYF
TGTGCCAGCAGTGGCCCAGGCGGGGGCACAGATACGCAGTATTTT
>TRBJ1-2|TRBV25-1|-|-
CASTGSAGSDGYTF
TGTGCCAGCACCGGAAGTGCGGGATCTGATGGCTACACCTTC
>TRBJ2-3|TRBV5-5|-|TRBD2
CASSSGLAGGPDTQYF
TGTGCCAGCAGTTCTGGACTAGCGGGGGGGCCAGATACGCAGTATTTT
>TRBJ2-7|TRBV5-4|-|TRBD2
CASSLSPSGVYEQYF
TGTGCCAGCAGCTTGTCCCCTAGCGGTGTCTACGAGCAGTACTTC
>TRBJ2-7|TRBV27|-|TRBD2
CACAPAGEAYEQYF
TGTGCCTGCGCCCCCGCGGGGGAAGCCTACGAGCAGTACTTC
>TRBJ1-1|TRBV5-4|-|-
CASSLVRRTEAFF
TGTGCCAGCAGCTTGGTCAGGAGGACTGAAGCTTTCTTT
>TRBJ1-1|TRBV10-1|-|-
CASTELMNTEAFF
TGCGCCAGCACGGAGCTCATGAACACTGAAGCTTTCTTT
>TRBJ2-1|TRBV19|-|TRBD2
CASSHSGRGWENEQFF
TGTGCCAGTAGTCATAGCGGGAGAGGTTGGGAAAATGAGCAGTTCTTC
>TRBJ2-7|TRBV10-1|-|TRBD1
CASSESGRQGYEQYF
TGCGCCAGCAGTGAGTCGGGTAGACAGGGCTACGAGCAGTACTTC
>TRBJ2-5|TRBV5-4|once|TRBD2
CASSLVGLAGTQYF
TGTGCCAGCAGCTTGGTGGGACTAGCAGGGACCCAGTACTTC
>TRBJ1-5|TRBV11-3|-|TRBD1
CASSLVARDSPPFNQPQHF
TGTGCCAGCAGCTTAGTCGCCCGGGACAGCCCCCCATTCAATCAGCCCCAGCATTTT
>TRBJ2-6|TRBV7-9|-|-
CASSLWVGGANVLTF
TGTGCCAGCAGCTTATGGGTTGGTGGGGCCAACGTCCTGACTTTC
>TRBJ1-2|TRBV10-3|-|-
CAISGTNYGYTF
TGTGCCATCAGTGGGACGAACTATGGCTACACCTTC
>TRBJ2-7|TRBV7-5|-|-
CARTTAGGLYEQYF
TGTGCCAGAACCACCGCGGGAGGCCTCTACGAGCAGTACTTC
>TRBJ2-7|TRBV7-6|-|TRBD2
CASSIQAGIYEQYF
TGTGCCAGCAGCATACAAGCGGGGATCTACGAGCAGTACTTC
>TRBJ1-6|TRBV6-5|-|-
CASGGAGAHSPLHF
TGTGCCAGCGGAGGGGCGGGGGCCCATTCACCCCTCCACTTT
>TRBJ2-1|TRBV28|once|-
CASSWRQGFRGPNEQFF
TGTGCCAGCAGTTGGCGTCAGGGGTTTCGCGGACCCAATGAGCAGTTCTTC
>TRBJ1-2|TRBV4-3|-|-
CASSQEVYNYGYTF
TGCGCCAGCAGCCAAGAGGTCTATAACTATGGCTACACCTTC
>TRBJ2-7|TRBV5-4|few|-
CASSQAPGSGYEQYF
TGCGCCAGCAGCCAAGCCCCGGGGTCGGGGTACGAGCAGTACTTC
>TRBJ1-2|TRBV7-6|-|-
CASSIRGGGYTF
TGTGCCAGCAGCATACGCGGCGGTGGCTACACCTTC
>TRBJ2-7|TRBV10-1|-|-
CLSPQRRYEQYF
TGCCTAAGCCCCCAGAGAAGGTACGAGCAGTACTTC
>TRBJ1-1|TRBV7-9|-|TRBD1
CASSFYGDRVTEAFF
TGTGCCAGCAGCTTCTATGGGGACAGGGTGACTGAAGCTTTCTTT
>TRBJ2-2|TRBV6-5|-|-
CASRPANTGELFF
TGTGCCAGCAGGCCGGCGAACACCGGGGAGCTGTTTTTT
>TRBJ1-6|TRBV7-2|-|TRBD1
CASSGTGGTYNSPLHF
TGTGCCAGCAGCGGGACAGGGGGCACCTATAATTCACCCCTCCACTTT
>TRBJ2-3|TRBV5-6|-|-
CASSLGRAGRTDTQYF
TGTGCCAGCAGCCTCGGTCGGGCAGGGAGGACAGATACGCAGTATTTT
>TRBJ1-4|TRBV27|-|-
CASSLSSLNEKLFF
TGTGCCAGCAGTTTATCTAGCCTTAATGAAAAACTGTTTTTT
>TRBJ2-3|TRBV27|-|TRBD1
CASSYGGLVDRTSTDTQYF
TGTGCCAGCAGTTATGGTGGTCTTGTGGACAGGACAAGCACAGATACGCAGTATTTT
>TRBJ1-4|TRBV5-5|few|-
CASSWGAPSTNEKLFF
TGTGCCAGCAGCTGGGGGGCCCCTTCAACTAATGAAAAACTGTTTTTT
>TRBJ2-1|TRBV6-6|-|TRBD2
CASGISGRAENEQFF
TGTGCCAGCGGTATTAGCGGGAGGGCCGAGAATGAGCAGTTCTTC
>TRBJ2-7|TRBV30|once|-
CAWKSGDSRVYEQYF
TGTGCCTGGAAAAGTGGGGACTCGAGGGTCTACGAGCAGTACTTC
>TRBJ2-4|TRBV5-6|-|TRBD2
CASSPLAGGPMDIQYF
TGTGCCAGCAGCCCTCTAGCGGGGGGGCCCATGGACATTCAGTACTTC
>TRBJ1-5|TRBV28|-|TRBD1
CASSLPGQGIQPQHF
TGTGCCAGCAGTTTGCCCGGACAGGGTATTCAGCCCCAGCATTTT
>TRBJ2-1|TRBV25-1|-|TRBD2
CASRGLAGGPMLRDEQFF
TGTGCCAGCAGGGGACTAGCGGGGGGGCCGATGTTGAGGGATGAGCAGTTCTTC
>TRBJ1-1|TRBV7-2|-|TRBD1
CASSLVTGMVTEAFF
TGTGCCAGCAGCTTAGTGACAGGGATGGTCACTGAAGCTTTCTTT
>TRBJ2-2|TRBV25-1|-|-
CAIQVGYTGELFF
TGTGCCATACAGGTGGGATACACCGGGGAGCTGTTTTTT
>TRBJ2-3|TRBV7-2|-|TRBD2
CASSIRRGLAGSKTDTQYF
TGTGCCAGCAGCATACGGCGGGGGCTAGCGGGTTCAAAAACAGATACGCAGTATTTT
>TRBJ2-7|TRBV6-5|once|-
CASIQLGGNYEQYF
TGTGCCAGCATCCAACTGGGCGGAAATTACGAGCAGTACTTC
>TRBJ1-2|TRBV19|-|-
CASSSYIRYGYTF
TGTGCCAGTAGTAGTTATATTCGCTATGGCTACACCTTC
>TRBJ2-5|TRBV2|once|-
CASSEEETQYF
TGTGCCAGCAGTGAAGAAGAGACCCAGTACTTC
>TRBJ2-7|TRBV19|-|-
CASSSGPTYEQYF
TGTGCCAGTAGTAGCGGGCCTACCTACGAGCAGTACTTC
>TRBJ2-7|TRBV7-2|-|-
CASSTAGGGRVGEQYF
TGTGCCAGCAGCACCGCCGGAGGGGGGCGTGTGGGCGAGCAGTACTTC
>TRBJ2-1|TRBV6-6|once|-
CASASPNTYNEQFF
TGTGCCAGCGCGAGCCCAAATACCTACAATGAGCAGTTCTTC
>TRBJ2-7|TRBV7-2|once|-
CASSLLWYPFYEQYF
TGTGCCAGCAGCTTACTGTGGTACCCTTTCTACGAGCAGTACTTC
>TRBJ2-1|TRBV6-1|-|TRBD1
CASARDRGNEQFF
TGTGCCAGCGCCCGGGACAGGGGCAATGAGCAGTTCTTC
>TRBJ1-1|TRBV18|once|-
CASSLQGRMNTEAFF
TGTGCCAGCTCACTACAGGGACGGATGAACACTGAAGCTTTCTTT
>TRBJ1-3|TRBV19|-|TRBD1
CASSIDLRLGQGPVGNTIYF
TGTGCCAGTAGTATAGATCTTCGGCTGGGACAGGGACCGGTAGGAAACACCATATATTTT
>TRBJ2-3|TRBV20-1|-|-
CSAPTLATQYF
TGCAGTGCCCCCACCCTTGCTACGCAGTATTTT
>TRBJ2-1|TRBV28|-|-
CASSGETSSYNEQFF
TGTGCCAGCAGTGGGGAGACCTCCTCCTACAATGAGCAGTTCTTC
>TRBJ1-2|TRBV5-6|-|TRBD1
CARPPGTEASWGYTF
TGTGCCAGGCCACCAGGGACAGAAGCCTCCTGGGGCTACACCTTC